Each of the 22 T cell receptor beta chains below was sequenced from the same sample in a study of blood T cells in healthy people across ages. A second about 7 to 11 cycle PCR used barcoded and J-beta primers. TCRdb fed the 5' RACE reads into MiXCR, producing one record per CDR3 protein. Of fewer than 1.5 million distinct CDR3 sequences listed, 42% are singletons. Material: blood. These receptors came from a woman aged 18-35 years in good health.

The J gene is TRBJ2-5, the V gene TRBV20-1; TRBD1 matches at 7 bases. The CDR3 loop spans 15 amino acids. J was trimmed by 3 bases and V by 1 base; bases with no gene match: 8. Per germline, CDR1 DFQATT and CDR2 SNEGSKA (reference sequence). CDR3 residues: CSARVVVTGEETQYF. The CDR3 DNA follows: TGCAGTGCTAGAGTCGTAGTAACAGGGGAAGAGACCCAGTACTTC.

V is TRBV6-5 and J is TRBJ2-4; no firm D call. The CDR3 spans 11 residues. Deletions cut 7 bases from V and 7 bases from J, with 8 bases between. The germline V gene encodes CDR1 MNHEY and CDR2 SVGAGI. CDR3 bases: TGTGCCAGCACTTTCGACAACATTCAGTACTTC. Amino acids: CASTFDNIQYF.

The chain couples TRBV14 to TRBJ2-7; tentative D call: TRBD2 (6 bases). The J call is in doubt because the DNA end fits TRBJ2-4 better. Germline V gene data show CDR1 as SGHDN and CDR2 as FVKESK. The CDR3 spans 14 residues. CDR3: CASSGGKGLNIQYF. For the CDR3, the DNA is TGTGCCAGCAGCGGAGGGAAGGGATTAAACATTCAGTACTTC.

The rearrangement links TRBV15 to TRBJ2-1; D is undetermined. Trimming left V 9 bases short and J 3 bases short, with 12 bases between. There are 13 residues in the CDR3. The germline CDR1 and CDR2 sequences are LNHNV and YYDKDF (reference sequence). The CDR3 is CATSATRYNEQFF. CDR3 nucleotide sequence: TGTGCCACGTCCGCCACCCGCTACAATGAGCAGTTCTTC.

This chain connects TRBV14 to TRBJ2-1, with TRBD1 matching 9 bases. The germline gives CDR1 SGHDN, CDR2 FVKESK. CDR3 length: 15 residues. The trim removed 8 bases at V and 7 bases at J, leaving 12 bases unmatched. The DNA of the CDR3 is TGTGCCAGCGGCCCTTGGGGACAGGGAAGTAATGAGCAGTTCTTC. It encodes CASGPWGQGSNEQFF.

This clonotype was seen a few times. Possible read error: a much larger clone is one base away. The CDR3 is CAISLGPSSPPHF. CDR3 nucleotide sequence: TGTGCCATCAGCCTGGGTCCCAGCAGTCCCCCCCACTTT. This chain uses TRBV10-3 with TRBJ1-6; D gene unclear. The CDR3 is 13 residues long. The germline gives CDR1 ENHRY, CDR2 SYGVKD.

This clonotype was seen at least ten times. The chain joins TRBV28 to TRBJ2-7; D is ambiguous. This CDR3 is built from 11 residues. V was trimmed by 6 bases and J by 3 bases, leaving 6 bases between them. Germline lookup yields CDR1 MDHEN and CDR2 SYDVKM. CDR3 nucleotide sequence: TGTGCCAGCAGCACAGTCTACGAGCAGTACTTC. Encoded protein: CASSTVYEQYF.

The CDR3 DNA sequence: TGCAGTGCTCCTATAGCGGGGGGCTCCTACAATGAGCAGTTCTTC. Amino acid sequence: CSAPIAGGSYNEQFF. J is TRBJ2-1 and V is TRBV20-1, with TRBD2 matching 10 bases. V shed 5 bases and J 0 bases; nucleotides not matched to a gene: 4. CDR3 length: 15 amino acids. The germline V gene encodes CDR1 DFQATT and CDR2 SNEGSKA (reference sequence).

This clonotype was seen a few times. The rearrangement joins TRBV12-3 or TRBV12-4 to TRBJ1-5, with D perhaps TRBD1 (5 bases). V was cut by 3 bases and J by 5 bases, with 14 bases left in between. This CDR3 spans 15 amino acids. The CDR3 is CASSFWQGGDQPQHF. The CDR3 DNA reads TGTGCCAGCAGTTTCTGGCAGGGCGGCGATCAGCCCCAGCATTTT.

In this sample, this clonotype turned up once. The rearrangement uses TRBV25-1 and TRBJ2-1; D is ambiguous. The CDR3 runs 14 residues. The germline V gene has CDR1 MGHDK and CDR2 SYGVNS. Trimming removed 3 bases from V and 0 bases from J, with 6 bases in between. In DNA, the CDR3 is TGTGCCAGCAGTGATCCCCGCTCCTACAATGAGCAGTTCTTC. This codes for CASSDPRSYNEQFF.

This sequence joins TRBV5-1 and TRBJ2-7; D uncertain. With 4 bases removed from V and 7 bases from J, the gap between germline ends came to 12 bases. The CDR3 is made up of 12 amino acids. CDR1 and CDR2 from the germline V gene are SGHRS and YFSETQ. CDR3 loop: CASSPLDYEQYF. CDR3 in DNA: TGCGCCAGCAGCCCCCTTGATTATGAGCAGTACTTC. Full variable domain (rest looked up from reference TRBV5-1 and TRBJ2-7): KAGVTQTPRYLIKTRGQQVTLSCSPISGHRSVSWYQQTPGQGLQFLFEYFSETQRNKGNFPGRFSGRQFSNSRSEMNVSTLELGDSALYLCASSPLDYEQYFGPGTRLTVT.

Remarks on this clonotype: The junction differs from germline at one of its ends, possibly a read error. The gene calls are TRBV20-1 and TRBJ1-1; 10 bases match TRBD1. Germline V gives CDR1 DFQATT, CDR2 SNEGSKA (reference sequence). This CDR3 is built from 14 residues. The DNA of the CDR3 is TGCAGTGCAACAAGGACAGGGGGGGACACTAAAGCTTTCTTT. It codes for CSATRTGGDTKAFF.

The V call is TRBV29-1, the J call TRBJ2-3; D gene uncertain. Germline-derived CDR1 and CDR2 are SQVTM and ANQGSEA. The ends were cut back, 4 bases at V and 6 bases at J, with 14 bases in the middle. The CDR3 covers 13 residues. Here the CDR3 DNA reads TGCAGCGTTGGCCAGGTCCTTATGGATACGCAGTATTTT. Protein product: CSVGQVLMDTQYF.

J is TRBJ1-2 and V is TRBV30, with D maybe TRBD1 (5 bases). With 6 bases removed from V and 5 bases from J, the gap between germline ends came to 19 bases. The CDR3 loop spans 14 amino acids. Germline CDR1 reads GTSNPN; CDR2 reads SVGIG (reference sequence). The CDR3 region is CACPLARTPYGYTF. CDR3 DNA sequence: TGTGCCTGCCCTCTTGCCAGGACACCTTATGGCTACACCTTC.

This clonotype has just a few counts. The chain employs TRBV12-3 or TRBV12-4 and TRBJ1-5, with 7 positions matching TRBD1. V lost 6 bases to trimming and J lost 4 bases; unmatched junction nucleotides: 12. The CDR3 covers 16 residues. CDR3 DNA: TGTGCCAGCAGCTCAGACGGACAGGTCTCGAATCAGCCCCAGCATTTT. It encodes CASSSDGQVSNQPQHF.

In this sample, this clonotype turned up a few times. The genes are TRBV6-4 and TRBJ2-2; 9 bases line up with TRBD1. The CDR3 is 15 residues long. Germline assignment: CDR1 MRHNA and CDR2 SNTAGT. V lost 4 bases to trimming and J lost 5 bases; unmatched junction nucleotides: 5. The CDR3 DNA reads TGTGCCAGCAGTGCGGGACAGGGCTGGACCGGGGAGCTGTTTTTT. It is translated as CASSAGQGWTGELFF.

The chain carries TRBV20-1 and TRBJ2-4, with D possibly called TRBD1 or TRBD2 (5 bases each). The V end was cut by 1 base, the J end by 2 bases, with 15 bases between. Germline-derived CDR1 and CDR2 are DFQATT and SNEGSKA (reference sequence). The CDR3 covers 16 residues. CDR3 bases: TGCAGTGCTAGAGCCGAGGGGAGCAGGACCAAAAACATTCAGTACTTC. Translation gives CSARAEGSRTKNIQYF.

The chain carries TRBV18 and TRBJ2-3; D remains ambiguous. In germline, CDR1 is KGHSH, CDR2 LQKENI. This CDR3 has 14 amino acids. V lost 6 bases and J 6 bases, leaving 16 bases between the germline ends. The CDR3 is CASSPSGNKDTQYF. The CDR3 nucleotides are TGTGCCAGCTCGCCAAGTGGGAACAAGGATACGCAGTATTTT.

This clonotype was seen many times. V is TRBV20-1 and J is TRBJ2-5, with 9 bases aligning to TRBD2. The V gene's germline CDR1 is DFQATT and CDR2 SNEGSKA (reference sequence). The CDR3 length is 15 residues. Here the CDR3 reads CSLPDIAGDHNEQYF. In nucleotides, the CDR3 is TGCAGCCTACCGGATATAGCGGGGGACCACAATGAGCAGTACTTC.

A few counts support this clonotype. The V gene is TRBV4-1, the J gene TRBJ2-1; 10 bases line up with TRBD2. The CDR3 spans 12 residues. The germline V gene has CDR1 MGHRA and CDR2 YSYEKL. J gave up 14 bases and V 5 bases, and 6 bases lay outside the gene matches. As DNA, the CDR3 is TGCGCCAGCAGCTCGACCGGGACTAGCGAGTTCTTC. Translation gives CASSSTGTSEFF.

The chain carries TRBV20-1 and TRBJ2-5; D is ambiguous. Germline V gene lookup returns CDR1 DFQATT and CDR2 SNEGSKA (reference sequence). Trimming took off 0 bases at V and 3 bases at J, with 14 bases between the two ends. This CDR3 has 15 residues. CDR3 residues: CSARDFLQQKETQYF. The CDR3 nucleotides are TGCAGTGCTAGAGATTTTCTCCAGCAAAAAGAGACCCAGTACTTC.

The V call is TRBV11-2, the J call TRBJ2-1; D perhaps matches TRBD2 (5 bases). Germline CDR1 SGHAT, CDR2 FQNNGV. CDR3 length equals 12 residues. Deletions cut 8 bases from V and 4 bases from J, with 9 bases between. CDR3 sequence: CASGPGYNEQFF. CDR3 in DNA: TGTGCCAGCGGCCCGGGATACAATGAGCAGTTCTTC. Together with reference TRBV11-2 and TRBJ2-1, the CDR3 gives the full variable domain: EAGVAQSPRYKIIEKRQSVAFWCNPISGHATLYWYQQILGQGPKLLIQFQNNGVVDDSQLPKDRFSAERLKGVDSTLKIQPAKLEDSAVYLCASGPGYNEQFFGPGTRLTVL.